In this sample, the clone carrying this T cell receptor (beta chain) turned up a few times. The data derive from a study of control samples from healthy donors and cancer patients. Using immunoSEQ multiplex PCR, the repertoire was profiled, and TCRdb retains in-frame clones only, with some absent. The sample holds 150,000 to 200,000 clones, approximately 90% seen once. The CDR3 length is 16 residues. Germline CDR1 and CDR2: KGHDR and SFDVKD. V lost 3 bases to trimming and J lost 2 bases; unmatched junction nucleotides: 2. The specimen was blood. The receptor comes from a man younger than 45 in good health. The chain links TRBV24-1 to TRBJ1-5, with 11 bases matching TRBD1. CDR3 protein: CATSDGQGAGNQPQHF. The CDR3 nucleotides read TGTGCCACCAGTGATGGACAGGGGGCCGGCAATCAGCCCCAGCATTTT.